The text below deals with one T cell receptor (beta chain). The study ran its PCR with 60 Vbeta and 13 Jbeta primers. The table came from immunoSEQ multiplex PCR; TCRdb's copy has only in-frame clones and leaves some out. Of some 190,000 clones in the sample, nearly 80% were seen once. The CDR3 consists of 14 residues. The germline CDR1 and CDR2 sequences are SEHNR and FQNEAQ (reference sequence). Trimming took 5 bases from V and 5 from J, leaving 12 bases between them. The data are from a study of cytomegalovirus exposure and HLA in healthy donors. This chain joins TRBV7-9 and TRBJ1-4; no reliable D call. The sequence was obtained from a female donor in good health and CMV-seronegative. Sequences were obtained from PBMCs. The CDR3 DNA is TGTGCCAGCAGCCCGGGGAACCCAAATGAAAAACTGTTTTTT. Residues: CASSPGNPNEKLFF. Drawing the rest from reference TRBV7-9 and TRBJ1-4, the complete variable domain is DTGVSQNPRHKITKRGQNVTFRCDPISEHNRLYWYRQTLGQGPEFLTYFQNEAQLEKSRLLSDRFSAERPKGSFSTLEIQRTEQGDSAMYLCASSPGNPNEKLFFGSGTQLSVL.